Listed below are T cell receptor beta chains from one sample, sequenced in a study of T-cell reconstitution after alpha-beta-depleted transplantation in children. TCRdb reprocessed the PCR reads with MiXCR, giving one entry per CDR3 protein. Here the sample spans 300,000 to 400,000 distinct CDR3 sequences, under 20% being singletons. Specimen: PBMCs, mostly from graft donor cells, collected 360 days after TCRalphabeta/CD19-depleted stem cell transplant. The source is a male patient aged 2 to 10 who had a stem cell transplant for acute lymphoblastic leukemia, so the T cells may come from the graft donor. CDR3s include the opening cysteine and the closing phenylalanine or tryptophan. The D gene is left open where the match is weak. Not every row has a clone size; where given, it reads once, few, many or a size class.

len,abundance,v_gene,j_gene,d_gene,CDR3nt,CDR3aa
15,-,TRBV18,TRBJ2-2,TRBD2,TGTGCCAGCTCACCACCGAGCGGGAGGGCCGGGGAGCTGTTTTTT,CASSPPSGRAGELFF
17,few,TRBV5-6,TRBJ2-7,TRBD1,TGTGCCAGCAGCTTGGTCCCAGGGACAGGTAACCGGGGGGAGCAGTACTTC,CASSLVPGTGNRGEQYF
13,-,TRBV20-1,TRBJ2-7,-,TGCAGTGCTAGTCCGCGCGGGGCGGGCGAGCAGTACTTC,CSASPRGAGEQYF
19,-,TRBV6-4,TRBJ2-3,-,TGTACCAGCAGCTACGAAAAAACACTGCCGACAGAATACACAGATACGCAGTATTTT,CTSSYEKTLPTEYTDTQYF
11,many,TRBV29-1,TRBJ2-5,-,TGCAGCGAGACACAGGGTGGGACCCAGTACTTC,CSETQGGTQYF
14,-,TRBV5-1,TRBJ2-3,TRBD2,TGCGCCAGCCGCTCCCATGGGGGGGCAGATACGCAGTATTTT,CASRSHGGADTQYF
14,few,TRBV20-1,TRBJ2-5,-,TGCGCCCGGAGAGAGGGTGGAGGGACAGAGACCCAGTACTTC,CARREGGGTETQYF
17,-,TRBV12-5,TRBJ2-7,TRBD2,TGTGCTAGTGGTCCCGACTCCTTGGGACTACCCGCCTACGAGCAGTACTTC,CASGPDSLGLPAYEQYF
12,few,TRBV5-1,TRBJ2-7,-,TGCGCCAGCAGCTTGGATGGCGGGCGCCAGTACTTC,CASSLDGGRQYF
15,-,TRBV15,TRBJ2-2,-,TGTGCCACCAGCTTCGGGACGTCGAACACCGGGGAGCTGTTTTTT,CATSFGTSNTGELFF
14,-,TRBV25-1,TRBJ1-4,TRBD1,TGTGCCAGCAGTGAGACAGGGATTTATGAAAAACTGTTTTTT,CASSETGIYEKLFF